This T cell receptor beta chain came from a study of cytomegalovirus exposure and HLA in healthy donors. Findings of the study overall: Immune exposure information available was restricted to CMV serostatus. Most subjects had HLA-A and HLA-B alleles reportedly predicted accurately by TCR beta sequences.

Regarding this clone: No antigen is known for it.

Primers included in the PCR were 60 Vbeta and 13 Jbeta primers. Sequencing used immunoSEQ multiplex PCR; TCRdb keeps in-frame clones, though not all of them. Of around 150,000 clones detected, over 70% appear once; the ten largest clones hold around 3%. The TCR originated in a man aged 40-49 years in good health and CMV-seronegative. The sequenced material came from PBMCs.

CDR3 nucleotides: TGTGCCAGCAGCGTAGGGAGCATGAACACTGAAGCTTTCTTT. It specifies CASSVGSMNTEAFF. The rearrangement uses TRBV9 and TRBJ1-1; no clear D. The CDR3 consists of 14 residues. Trimming took off 0 bases at V and 0 bases at J, with 6 bases between the two ends. Germline V lookup: CDR1 SGDLS, CDR2 YYNGEE.